This TCR beta chain is from a study of CD8 T cells in ankylosing spondylitis. Study-level results: What appeared characteristic of ankylosing spondylitis blood was a TCR beta motif of eight highly homologous variants.

This clonotype has at least ten counts. The antigen is not known. MiXCR was run by TCRdb on the 5' RACE reads, yielding one entry per CDR3 protein. Of 150,000 to 200,000 distinct CDR3 sequences listed, 15% to 20% were seen once; the top ten hold roughly 4%. This clonotype was obtained from a male donor under 30 with ankylosing spondylitis or in good health (not recorded which). Sequencing input: blood, either unsorted or a sorted T cell fraction (not recorded which).

The CDR3 protein is CASSSASEGYTF. The CDR3, as DNA: TGTGCCAGCAGTTCAGCTTCGGAGGGCTACACCTTC. The rearrangement uses TRBV12-3 or TRBV12-4 and TRBJ1-2; D is ambiguous. The CDR3 loop spans 12 amino acids. The V gene lost 4 bases and the J gene lost 8 bases, with 11 bases spanning the gap.